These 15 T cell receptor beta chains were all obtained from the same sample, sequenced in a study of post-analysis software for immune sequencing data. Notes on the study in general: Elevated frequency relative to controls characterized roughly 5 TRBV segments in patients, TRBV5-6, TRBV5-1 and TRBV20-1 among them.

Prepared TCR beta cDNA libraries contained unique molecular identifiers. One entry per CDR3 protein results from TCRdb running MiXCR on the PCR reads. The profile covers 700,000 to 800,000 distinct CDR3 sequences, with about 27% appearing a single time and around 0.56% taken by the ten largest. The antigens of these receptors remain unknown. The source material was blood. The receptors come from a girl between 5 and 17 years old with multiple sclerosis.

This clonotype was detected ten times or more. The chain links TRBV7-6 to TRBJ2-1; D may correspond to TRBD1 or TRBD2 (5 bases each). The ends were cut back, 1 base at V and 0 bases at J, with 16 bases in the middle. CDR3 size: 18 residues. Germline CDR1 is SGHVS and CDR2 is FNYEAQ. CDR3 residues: CASSLDSGTASSYNEQFF. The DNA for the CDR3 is TGTGCCAGCAGCTTAGATTCCGGGACCGCGAGCTCCTACAATGAGCAGTTCTTC.

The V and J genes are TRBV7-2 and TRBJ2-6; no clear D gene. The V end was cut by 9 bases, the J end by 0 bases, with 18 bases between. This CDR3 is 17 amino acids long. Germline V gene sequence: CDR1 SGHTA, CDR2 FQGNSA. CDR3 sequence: CASSVVAAFSGANVLTF. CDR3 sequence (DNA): TGTGCCAGTTCTGTTGTCGCGGCATTCTCTGGGGCCAACGTCCTGACTTTC.

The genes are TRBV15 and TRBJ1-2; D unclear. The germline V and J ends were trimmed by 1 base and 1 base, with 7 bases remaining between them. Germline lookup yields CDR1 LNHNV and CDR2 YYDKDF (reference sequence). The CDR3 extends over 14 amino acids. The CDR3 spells CATSRAEINYGYTF. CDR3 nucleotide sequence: TGTGCCACCAGCAGAGCTGAGATTAACTATGGCTACACCTTC.

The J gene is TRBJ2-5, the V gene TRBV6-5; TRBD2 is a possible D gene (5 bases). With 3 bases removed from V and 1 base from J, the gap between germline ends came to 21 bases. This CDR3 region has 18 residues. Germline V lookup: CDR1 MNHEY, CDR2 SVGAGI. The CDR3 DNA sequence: TGTGCCAGCAGTTATAGCCCATTTCGAGGGCACCCCCAAGAGACCCAGTACTTC. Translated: CASSYSPFRGHPQETQYF.

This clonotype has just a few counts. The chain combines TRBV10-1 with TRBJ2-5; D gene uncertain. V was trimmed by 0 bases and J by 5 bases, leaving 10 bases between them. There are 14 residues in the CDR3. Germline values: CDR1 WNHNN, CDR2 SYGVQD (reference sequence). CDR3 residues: CASSESESGETQYF. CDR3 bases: TGCGCCAGCAGTGAGTCTGAATCCGGCGAGACCCAGTACTTC.

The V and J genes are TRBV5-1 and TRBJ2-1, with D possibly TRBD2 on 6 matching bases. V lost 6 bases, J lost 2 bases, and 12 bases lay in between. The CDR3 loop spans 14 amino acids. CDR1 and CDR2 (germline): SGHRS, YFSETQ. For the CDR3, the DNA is TGCGCCAGCAACCGGGACTCCACCTACAATGAGCAGTTCTTC. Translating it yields CASNRDSTYNEQFF.

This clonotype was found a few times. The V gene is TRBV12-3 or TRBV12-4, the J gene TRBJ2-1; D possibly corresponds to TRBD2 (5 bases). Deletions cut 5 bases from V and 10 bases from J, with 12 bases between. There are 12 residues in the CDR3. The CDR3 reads CASSDPRREQFF. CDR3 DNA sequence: TGTGCCAGCAGTGATCCCCGGAGGGAGCAGTTCTTC.

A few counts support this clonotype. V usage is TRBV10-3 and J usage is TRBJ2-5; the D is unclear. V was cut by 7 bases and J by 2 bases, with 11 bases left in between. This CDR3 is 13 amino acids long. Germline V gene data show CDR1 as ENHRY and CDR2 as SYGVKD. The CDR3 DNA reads TGTGCCATCACCGGTCGGCCTCAAGAGACCCAGTACTTC. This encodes CAITGRPQETQYF.

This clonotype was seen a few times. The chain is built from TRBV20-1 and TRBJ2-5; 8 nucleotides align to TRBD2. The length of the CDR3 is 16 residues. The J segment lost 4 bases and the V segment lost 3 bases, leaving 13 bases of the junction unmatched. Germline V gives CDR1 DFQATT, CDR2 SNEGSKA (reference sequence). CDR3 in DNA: TGCAGTGCTAGTGATGGGGAGCGGGAGTGGGGAGAGACCCAGTACTTC. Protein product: CSASDGEREWGETQYF.

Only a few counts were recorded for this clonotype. CDR3 bases: TGCGCCAGCAGCTTGGGACGAGGGTTCGATGGCTACACCTTC. This translates into CASSLGRGFDGYTF. J is TRBJ1-2 and V is TRBV5-1; D is ambiguous. The germline V gene encodes CDR1 SGHRS and CDR2 YFSETQ. The CDR3 covers 14 residues. V lost 0 bases, J lost 6 bases, and 12 bases lay in between.

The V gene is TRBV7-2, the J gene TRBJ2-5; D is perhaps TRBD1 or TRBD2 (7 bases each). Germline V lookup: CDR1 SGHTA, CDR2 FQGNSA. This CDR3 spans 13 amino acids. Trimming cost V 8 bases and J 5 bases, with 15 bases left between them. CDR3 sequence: CASGPGGQETQYF. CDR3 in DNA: TGTGCCAGCGGGCCGGGGGGACAGGAGACCCAGTACTTC. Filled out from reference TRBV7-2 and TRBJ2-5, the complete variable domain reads GAGVSQSPSNKVTEKGKDVELRCDPISGHTALYWYRQSLGQGLEFLIYFQGNSAPDKSGLPSDRFSAERTGGSVSTLTIQRTQQEDSAVYLCASGPGGQETQYFGPGTRLLVL.

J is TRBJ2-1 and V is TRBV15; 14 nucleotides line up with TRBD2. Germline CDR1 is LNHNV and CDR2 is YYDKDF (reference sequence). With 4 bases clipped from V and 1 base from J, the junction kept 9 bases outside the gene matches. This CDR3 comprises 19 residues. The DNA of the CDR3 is TGTGCCACCAGCAAGCCGGGACTAGCGGGAGTCTGGTCCTACAATGAGCAGTTCTTC. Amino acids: CATSKPGLAGVWSYNEQFF.

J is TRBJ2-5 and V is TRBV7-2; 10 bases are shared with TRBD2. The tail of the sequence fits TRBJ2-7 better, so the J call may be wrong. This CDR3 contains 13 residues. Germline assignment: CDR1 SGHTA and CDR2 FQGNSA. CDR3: CASSISGGGEQYF. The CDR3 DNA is TGTGCCAGCAGCATAAGCGGGGGGGGCGAGCAGTACTTC.

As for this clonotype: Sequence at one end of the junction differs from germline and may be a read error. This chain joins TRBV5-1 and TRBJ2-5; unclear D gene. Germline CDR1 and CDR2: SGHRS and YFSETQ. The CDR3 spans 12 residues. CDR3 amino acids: CTSSLNPETQYF. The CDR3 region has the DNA TGCACCAGCAGCTTAAACCCAGAGACCCAGTACTTC.

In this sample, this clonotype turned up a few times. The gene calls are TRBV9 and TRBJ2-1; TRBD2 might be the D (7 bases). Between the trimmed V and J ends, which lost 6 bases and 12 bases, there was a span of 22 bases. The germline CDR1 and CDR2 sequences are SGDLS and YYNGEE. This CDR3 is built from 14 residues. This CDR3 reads CASTKGRGSQAQFF. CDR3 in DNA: TGTGCCAGCACGAAAGGGAGGGGGTCTCAGGCGCAGTTCTTC.